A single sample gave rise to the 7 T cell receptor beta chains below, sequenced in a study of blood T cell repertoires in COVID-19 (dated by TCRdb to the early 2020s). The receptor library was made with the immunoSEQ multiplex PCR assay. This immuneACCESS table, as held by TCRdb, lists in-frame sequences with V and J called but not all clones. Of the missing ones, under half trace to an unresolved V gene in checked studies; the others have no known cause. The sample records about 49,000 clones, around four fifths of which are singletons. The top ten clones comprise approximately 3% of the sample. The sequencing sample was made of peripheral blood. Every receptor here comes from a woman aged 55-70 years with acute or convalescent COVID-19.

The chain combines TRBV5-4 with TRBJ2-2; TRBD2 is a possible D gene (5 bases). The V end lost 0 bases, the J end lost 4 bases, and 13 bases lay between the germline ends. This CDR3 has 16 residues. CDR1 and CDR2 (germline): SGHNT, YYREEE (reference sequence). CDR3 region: CASSLGLGSFTGELFF. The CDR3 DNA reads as TGTGCCAGCAGCTTGGGGCTGGGGAGTTTCACCGGGGAGCTGTTTTTT.

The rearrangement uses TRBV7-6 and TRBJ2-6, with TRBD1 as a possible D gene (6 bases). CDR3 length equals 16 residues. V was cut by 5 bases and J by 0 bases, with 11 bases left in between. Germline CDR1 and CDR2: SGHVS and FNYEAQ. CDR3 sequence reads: CASSPDRSSGANVLTF. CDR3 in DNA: TGTGCCAGCAGCCCAGACAGGAGCTCTGGGGCCAACGTCCTGACTTTC. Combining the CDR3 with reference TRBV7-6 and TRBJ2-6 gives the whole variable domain GAGVSQSPRYKVTKRGQDVALRCDPISGHVSLYWYRQALGQGPEFLTYFNYEAQQDKSGLPNDRFSAERPEGSISTLTIQRTEQRDSAMYRCASSPDRSSGANVLTFGAGSRLTVL.

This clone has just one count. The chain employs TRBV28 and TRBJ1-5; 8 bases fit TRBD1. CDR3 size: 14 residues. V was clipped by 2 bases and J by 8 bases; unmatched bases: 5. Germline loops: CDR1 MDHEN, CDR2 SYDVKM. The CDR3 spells CASSLGRGRKPQHF. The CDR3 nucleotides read TGTGCCAGCAGTTTAGGCAGGGGGCGGAAGCCCCAGCATTTT.

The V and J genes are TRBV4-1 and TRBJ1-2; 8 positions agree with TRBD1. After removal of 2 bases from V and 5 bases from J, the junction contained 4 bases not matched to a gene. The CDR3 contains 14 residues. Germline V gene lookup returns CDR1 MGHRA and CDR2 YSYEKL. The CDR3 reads CASSQSGTGYGYTF. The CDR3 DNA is TGCGCCAGCAGCCAATCCGGGACAGGATATGGCTACACCTTC.

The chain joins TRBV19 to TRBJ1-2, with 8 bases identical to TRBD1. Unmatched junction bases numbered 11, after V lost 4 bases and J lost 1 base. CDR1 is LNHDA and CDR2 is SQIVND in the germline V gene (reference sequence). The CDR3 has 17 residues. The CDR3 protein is CASSTGQAGTHNYGYTF. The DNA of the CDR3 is TGTGCCAGTAGTACGGGACAGGCCGGGACACATAACTATGGCTACACCTTC.

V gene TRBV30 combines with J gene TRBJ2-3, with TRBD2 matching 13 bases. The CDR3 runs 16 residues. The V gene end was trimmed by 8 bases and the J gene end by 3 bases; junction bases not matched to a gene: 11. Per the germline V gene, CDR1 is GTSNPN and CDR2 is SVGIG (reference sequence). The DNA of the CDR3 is TGTGCCCGGGGCCCACTAGCGGGAGGGACGACAGATACGCAGTATTTT. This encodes CARGPLAGGTTDTQYF.

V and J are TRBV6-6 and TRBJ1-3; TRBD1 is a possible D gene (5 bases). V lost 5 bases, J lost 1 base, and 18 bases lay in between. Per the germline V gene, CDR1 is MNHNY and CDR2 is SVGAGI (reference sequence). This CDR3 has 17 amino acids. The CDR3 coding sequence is TGTGCCAGCAGTCTTCTCGGGAGGGGAGGGTCTGGAAACACCATATATTTT. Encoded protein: CASSLLGRGGSGNTIYF.